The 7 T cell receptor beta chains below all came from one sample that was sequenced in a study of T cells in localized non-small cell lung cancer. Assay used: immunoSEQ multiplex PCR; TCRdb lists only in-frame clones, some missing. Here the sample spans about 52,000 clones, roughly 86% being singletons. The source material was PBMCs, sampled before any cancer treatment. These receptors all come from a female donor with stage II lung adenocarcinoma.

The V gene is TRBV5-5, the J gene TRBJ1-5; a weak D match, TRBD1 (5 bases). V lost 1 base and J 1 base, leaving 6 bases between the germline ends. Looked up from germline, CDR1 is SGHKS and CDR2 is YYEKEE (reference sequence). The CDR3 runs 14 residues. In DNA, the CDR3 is TGTGCCAGCAGCTTGCCAGGGAGCAATCAGCCCCAGCATTTT. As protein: CASSLPGSNQPQHF. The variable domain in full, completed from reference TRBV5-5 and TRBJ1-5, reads DAGVTQSPTHLIKTRGQQVTLRCSPISGHKSVSWYQQVLGQGPQFIFQYYEKEERGRGNFPDRFSARQFPNYSSELNVNALLLGDSALYLCASSLPGSNQPQHFGDGTRLSIL.

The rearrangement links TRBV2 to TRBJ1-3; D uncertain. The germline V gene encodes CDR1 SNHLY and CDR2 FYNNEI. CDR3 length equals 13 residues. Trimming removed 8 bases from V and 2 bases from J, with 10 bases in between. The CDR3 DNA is TGTGCCAGCGCCAGTCGGGCTGGAAACACCATATATTTT. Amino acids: CASASRAGNTIYF.

CDR3 sequence reads: CAISESAATYSGANVLTF. Here the CDR3 DNA reads TGTGCCATCAGTGAGTCAGCCGCTACCTACTCTGGGGCCAACGTCCTGACTTTC. V gene TRBV10-3 combines with J gene TRBJ2-6; D gene ambiguous. Trimming took 0 bases from V and 0 from J, leaving 12 bases between them. Per the germline V gene, CDR1 is ENHRY and CDR2 is SYGVKD. The CDR3 totals 18 residues.

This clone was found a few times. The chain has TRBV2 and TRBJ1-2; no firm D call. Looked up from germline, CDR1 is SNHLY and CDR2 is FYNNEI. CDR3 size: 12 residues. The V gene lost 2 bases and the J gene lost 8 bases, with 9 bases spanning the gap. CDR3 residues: CASSEFSMGYTF. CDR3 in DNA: TGTGCCAGCAGTGAATTTTCAATGGGCTACACCTTC.

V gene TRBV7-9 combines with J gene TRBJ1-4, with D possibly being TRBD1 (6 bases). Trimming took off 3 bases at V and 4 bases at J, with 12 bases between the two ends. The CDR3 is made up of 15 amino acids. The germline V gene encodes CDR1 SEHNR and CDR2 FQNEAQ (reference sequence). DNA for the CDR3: TGTGCCAGCAGCTTCAGTCAGGGGATTAATGAAAAACTGTTTTTT. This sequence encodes CASSFSQGINEKLFF. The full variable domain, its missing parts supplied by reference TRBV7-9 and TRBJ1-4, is DTGVSQNPRHKITKRGQNVTFRCDPISEHNRLYWYRQTLGQGPEFLTYFQNEAQLEKSRLLSDRFSAERPKGSFSTLEIQRTEQGDSAMYLCASSFSQGINEKLFFGSGTQLSVL.

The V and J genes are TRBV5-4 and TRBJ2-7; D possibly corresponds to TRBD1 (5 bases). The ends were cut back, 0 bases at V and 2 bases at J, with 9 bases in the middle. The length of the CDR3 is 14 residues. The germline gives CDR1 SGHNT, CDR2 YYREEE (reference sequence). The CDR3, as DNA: TGTGCCAGCAGCTTGGCGGCAGGGCCCTACGAGCAGTACTTC. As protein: CASSLAAGPYEQYF.

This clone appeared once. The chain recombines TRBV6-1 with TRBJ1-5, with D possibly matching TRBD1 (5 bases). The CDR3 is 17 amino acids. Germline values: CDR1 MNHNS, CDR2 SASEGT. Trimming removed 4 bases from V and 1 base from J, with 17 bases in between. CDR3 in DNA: TGTGCCAGCAGTGGGGGCTTCGGGAGGGTGAGCAATCAGCCCCAGCATTTT. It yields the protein CASSGGFGRVSNQPQHF.